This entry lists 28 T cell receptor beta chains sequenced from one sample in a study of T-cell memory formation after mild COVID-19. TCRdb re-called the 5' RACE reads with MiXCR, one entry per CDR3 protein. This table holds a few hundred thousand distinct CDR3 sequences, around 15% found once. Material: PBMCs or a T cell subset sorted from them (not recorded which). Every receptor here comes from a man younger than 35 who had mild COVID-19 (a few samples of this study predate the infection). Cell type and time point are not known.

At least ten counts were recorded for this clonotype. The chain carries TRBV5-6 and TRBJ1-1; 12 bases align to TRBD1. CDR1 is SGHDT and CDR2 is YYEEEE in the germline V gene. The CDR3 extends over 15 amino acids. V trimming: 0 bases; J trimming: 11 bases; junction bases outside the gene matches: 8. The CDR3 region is CASSLVGTGGAEAFF. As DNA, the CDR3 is TGTGCCAGCAGCTTGGTCGGGACAGGGGGCGCGGAGGCTTTCTTT.

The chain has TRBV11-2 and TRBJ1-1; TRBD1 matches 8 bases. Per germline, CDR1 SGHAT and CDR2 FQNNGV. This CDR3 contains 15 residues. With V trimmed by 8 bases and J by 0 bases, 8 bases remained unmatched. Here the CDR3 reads CASGGSGGLNTEAFF. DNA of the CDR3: TGTGCCAGCGGGGGGTCAGGGGGCCTGAACACTGAAGCTTTCTTT.

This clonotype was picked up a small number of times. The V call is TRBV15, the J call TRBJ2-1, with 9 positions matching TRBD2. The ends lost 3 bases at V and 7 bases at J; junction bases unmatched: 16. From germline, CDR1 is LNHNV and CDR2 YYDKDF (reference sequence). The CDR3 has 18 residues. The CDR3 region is CATSSGGSGGPMRNEQFF. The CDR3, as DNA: TGTGCCACCAGCAGTGGAGGCAGCGGGGGGCCCATGAGAAATGAGCAGTTCTTC. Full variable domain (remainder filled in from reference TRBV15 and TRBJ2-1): DAMVIQNPRYQVTQFGKPVTLSCSQTLNHNVMYWYQQKSSQAPKLLFHYYDKDFNNEADTPDNFQSRRPNTSFCFLDIRSPGLGDTAMYLCATSSGGSGGPMRNEQFFGPGTRLTVL.

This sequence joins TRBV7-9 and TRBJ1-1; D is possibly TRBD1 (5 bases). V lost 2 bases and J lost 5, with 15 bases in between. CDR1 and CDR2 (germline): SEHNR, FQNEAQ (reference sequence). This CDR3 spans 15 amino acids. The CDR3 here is CASSLRSQGGTEAFF. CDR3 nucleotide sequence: TGTGCCAGCAGCTTAAGGTCCCAGGGAGGAACTGAAGCTTTCTTT.

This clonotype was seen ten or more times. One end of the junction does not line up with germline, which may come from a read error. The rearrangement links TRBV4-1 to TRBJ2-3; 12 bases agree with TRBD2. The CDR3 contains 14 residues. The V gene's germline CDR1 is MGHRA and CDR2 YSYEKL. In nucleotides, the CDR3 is TGTGCCAGCAGGACTAGCGGGGGCACAGATACGCAGTATTTT. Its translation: CASRTSGGTDTQYF.

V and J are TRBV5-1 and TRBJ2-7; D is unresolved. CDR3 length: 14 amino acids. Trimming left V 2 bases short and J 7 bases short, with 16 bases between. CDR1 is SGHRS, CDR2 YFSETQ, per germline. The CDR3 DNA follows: TGCGCCAGCAGCTTCTATCACCAGTCTACGGAGCAGTACTTC. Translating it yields CASSFYHQSTEQYF.

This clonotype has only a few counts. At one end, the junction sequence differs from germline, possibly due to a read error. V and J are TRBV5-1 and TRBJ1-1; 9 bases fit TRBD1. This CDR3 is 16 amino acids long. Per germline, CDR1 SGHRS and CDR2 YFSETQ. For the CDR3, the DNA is TGCGCCAGCAGTTTGGTACCGGGACAGGGTTACACTGAAGCTTTCTTT. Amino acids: CASSLVPGQGYTEAFF.

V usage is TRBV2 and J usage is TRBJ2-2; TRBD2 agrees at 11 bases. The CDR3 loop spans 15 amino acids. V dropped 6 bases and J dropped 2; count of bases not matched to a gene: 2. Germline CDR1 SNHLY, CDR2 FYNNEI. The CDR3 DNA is TGTGCCAGCAGAGGACTAGCGGGTAACACCGGGGAGCTGTTTTTT. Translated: CASRGLAGNTGELFF. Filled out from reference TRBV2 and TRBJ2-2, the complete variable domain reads EPEVTQTPSHQVTQMGQEVILRCVPISNHLYFYWYRQILGQKVEFLVSFYNNEISEKSEIFDDQFSVERPDGSNFTLKIRSTKLEDSAMYFCASRGLAGNTGELFFGEGSRLTVL.

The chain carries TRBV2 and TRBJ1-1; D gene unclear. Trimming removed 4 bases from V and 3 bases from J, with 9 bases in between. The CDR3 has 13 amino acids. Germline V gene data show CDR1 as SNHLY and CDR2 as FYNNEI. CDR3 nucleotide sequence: TGTGCCAGCAGTGTTTGGGGTGACACTGAAGCTTTCTTT. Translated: CASSVWGDTEAFF.

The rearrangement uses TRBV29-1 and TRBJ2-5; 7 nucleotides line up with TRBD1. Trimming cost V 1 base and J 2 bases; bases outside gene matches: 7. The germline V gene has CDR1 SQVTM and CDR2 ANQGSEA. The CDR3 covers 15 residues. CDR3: CSVEASGTAQETQYF. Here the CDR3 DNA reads TGCAGCGTTGAAGCTTCCGGGACAGCACAAGAGACCCAGTACTTC.

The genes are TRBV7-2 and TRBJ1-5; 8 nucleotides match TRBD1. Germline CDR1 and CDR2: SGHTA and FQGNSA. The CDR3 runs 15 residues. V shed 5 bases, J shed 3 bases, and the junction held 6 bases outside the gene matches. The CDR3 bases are TGTGCCAGCAGCCTTGGACAGGGTGACAATCAGCCCCAGCATTTT. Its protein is CASSLGQGDNQPQHF. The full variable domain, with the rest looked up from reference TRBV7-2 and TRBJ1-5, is GAGVSQSPSNKVTEKGKDVELRCDPISGHTALYWYRQSLGQGLEFLIYFQGNSAPDKSGLPSDRFSAERTGGSVSTLTIQRTQQEDSAVYLCASSLGQGDNQPQHFGDGTRLSIL.

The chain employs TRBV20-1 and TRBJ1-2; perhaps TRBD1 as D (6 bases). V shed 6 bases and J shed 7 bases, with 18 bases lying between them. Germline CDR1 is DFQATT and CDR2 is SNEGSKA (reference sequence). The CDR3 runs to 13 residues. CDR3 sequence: CSAAGGRGGGYTF. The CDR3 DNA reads TGCAGTGCCGCCGGGGGGCGCGGTGGTGGCTACACCTTC.

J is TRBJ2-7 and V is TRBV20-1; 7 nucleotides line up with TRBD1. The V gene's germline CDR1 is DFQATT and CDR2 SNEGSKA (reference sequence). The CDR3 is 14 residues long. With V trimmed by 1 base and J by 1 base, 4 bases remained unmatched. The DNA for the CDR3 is TGCAGTGCTAGAGTACAGGGGAGTTCCTACGAGCAGTACTTC. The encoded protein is CSARVQGSSYEQYF.

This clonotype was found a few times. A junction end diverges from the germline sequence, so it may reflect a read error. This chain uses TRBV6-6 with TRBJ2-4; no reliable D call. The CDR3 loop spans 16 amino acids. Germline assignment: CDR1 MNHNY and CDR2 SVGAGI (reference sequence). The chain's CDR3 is CASSYYSRVAKNIQYF. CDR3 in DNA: TGTGCCAGCAGCTACTACTCCAGAGTAGCCAAAAACATTCAGTACTTC.

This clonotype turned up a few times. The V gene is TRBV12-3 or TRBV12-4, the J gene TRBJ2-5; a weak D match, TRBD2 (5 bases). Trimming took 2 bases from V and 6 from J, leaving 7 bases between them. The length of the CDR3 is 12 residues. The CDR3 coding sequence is TGTGCCAGCAGTTTATGGGAGAAGACCCAGTACTTC. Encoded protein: CASSLWEKTQYF.

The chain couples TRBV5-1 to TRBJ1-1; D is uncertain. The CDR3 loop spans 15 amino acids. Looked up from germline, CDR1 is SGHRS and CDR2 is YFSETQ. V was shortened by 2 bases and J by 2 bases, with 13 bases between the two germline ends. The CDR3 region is CASSFLEGSNTEAFF. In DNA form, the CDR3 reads TGCGCCAGCAGCTTCCTGGAAGGGTCTAACACTGAAGCTTTCTTT.

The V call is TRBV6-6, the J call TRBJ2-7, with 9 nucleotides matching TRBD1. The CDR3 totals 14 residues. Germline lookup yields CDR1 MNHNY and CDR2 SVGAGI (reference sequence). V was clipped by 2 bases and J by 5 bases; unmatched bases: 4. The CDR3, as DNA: TGTGCCAGCAGTTACGGGACAGGGTCGGACGAGCAGTACTTC. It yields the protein CASSYGTGSDEQYF.

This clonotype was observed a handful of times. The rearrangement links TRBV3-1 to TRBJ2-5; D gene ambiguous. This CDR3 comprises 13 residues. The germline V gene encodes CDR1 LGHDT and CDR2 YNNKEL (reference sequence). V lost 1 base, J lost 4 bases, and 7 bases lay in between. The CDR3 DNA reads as TGTGCCAGCAGCCAAGGCCCCCCAGAGACCCAGTACTTC. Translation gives CASSQGPPETQYF.

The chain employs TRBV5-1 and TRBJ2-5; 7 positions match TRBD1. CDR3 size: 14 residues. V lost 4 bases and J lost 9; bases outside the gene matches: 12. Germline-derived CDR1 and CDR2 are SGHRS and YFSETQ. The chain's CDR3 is CASSAGTAASSQYF. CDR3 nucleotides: TGCGCCAGCAGCGCTGGGACAGCCGCATCCTCCCAGTACTTC. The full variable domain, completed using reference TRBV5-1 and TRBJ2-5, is KAGVTQTPRYLIKTRGQQVTLSCSPISGHRSVSWYQQTPGQGLQFLFEYFSETQRNKGNFPGRFSGRQFSNSRSEMNVSTLELGDSALYLCASSAGTAASSQYFGPGTRLLVL.

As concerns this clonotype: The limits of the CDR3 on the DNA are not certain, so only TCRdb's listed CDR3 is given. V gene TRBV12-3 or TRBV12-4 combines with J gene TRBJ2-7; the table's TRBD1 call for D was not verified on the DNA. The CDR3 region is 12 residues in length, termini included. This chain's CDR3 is CASSFGQGAWYF.

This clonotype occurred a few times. CDR3 region: CASSQRTEETQYF. The CDR3 nucleotides read TGCGCCAGCAGCCAAAGGACAGAAGAGACCCAGTACTTC. The V call is TRBV4-1, the J call TRBJ2-5; TRBD1 might be the D (6 bases). The CDR3 is made up of 13 amino acids. CDR1 MGHRA and CDR2 YSYEKL come from the germline V gene. V was clipped by 2 bases and J by 3 bases, with 7 bases between them.

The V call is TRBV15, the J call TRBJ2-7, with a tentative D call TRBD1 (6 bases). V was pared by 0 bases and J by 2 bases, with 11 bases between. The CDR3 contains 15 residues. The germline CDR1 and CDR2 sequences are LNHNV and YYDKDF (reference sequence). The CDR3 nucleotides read TGTGCCACCAGCAGAGACTCCGGGACAACCTACGAGCAGTACTTC. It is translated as CATSRDSGTTYEQYF.

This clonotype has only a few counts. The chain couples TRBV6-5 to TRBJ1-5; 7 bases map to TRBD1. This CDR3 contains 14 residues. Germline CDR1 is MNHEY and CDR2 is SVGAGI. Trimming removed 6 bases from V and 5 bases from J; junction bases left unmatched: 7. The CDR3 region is CASSLDRAYQPQHF. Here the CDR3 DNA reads TGTGCCAGCAGCCTAGACAGGGCGTATCAGCCCCAGCATTTT.

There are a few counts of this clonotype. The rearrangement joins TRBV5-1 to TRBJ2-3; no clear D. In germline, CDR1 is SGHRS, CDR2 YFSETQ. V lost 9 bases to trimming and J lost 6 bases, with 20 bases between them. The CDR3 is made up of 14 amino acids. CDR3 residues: CATRSGLPKDTQYF. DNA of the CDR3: TGCGCCACCAGATCGGGCCTACCAAAGGATACGCAGTATTTT.

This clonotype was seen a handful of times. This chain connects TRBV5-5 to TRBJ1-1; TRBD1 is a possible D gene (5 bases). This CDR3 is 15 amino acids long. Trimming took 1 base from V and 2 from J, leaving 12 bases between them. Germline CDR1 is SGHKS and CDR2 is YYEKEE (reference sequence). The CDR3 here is CASSLNHQGNTEAFF. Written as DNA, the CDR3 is TGTGCCAGCAGCTTGAATCATCAGGGTAACACTGAAGCTTTCTTT.

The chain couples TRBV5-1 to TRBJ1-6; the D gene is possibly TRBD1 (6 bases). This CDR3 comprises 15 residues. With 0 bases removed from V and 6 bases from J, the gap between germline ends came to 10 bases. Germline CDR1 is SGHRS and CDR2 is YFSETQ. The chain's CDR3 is CASSLEGDINSPLHF. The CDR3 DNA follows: TGCGCCAGCAGCTTGGAAGGGGACATTAATTCACCCCTCCACTTT.

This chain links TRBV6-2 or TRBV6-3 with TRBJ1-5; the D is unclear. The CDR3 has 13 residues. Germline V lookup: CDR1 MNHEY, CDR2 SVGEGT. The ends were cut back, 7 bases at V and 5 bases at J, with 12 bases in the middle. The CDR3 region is CASTPGWDQPQHF. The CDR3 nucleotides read TGTGCCAGCACCCCCGGTTGGGATCAGCCCCAGCATTTT.

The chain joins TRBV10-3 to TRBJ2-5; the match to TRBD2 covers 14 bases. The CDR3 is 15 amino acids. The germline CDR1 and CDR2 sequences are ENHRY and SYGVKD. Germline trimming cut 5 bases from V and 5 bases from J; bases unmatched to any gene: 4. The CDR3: CAISPTSGGAETQYF. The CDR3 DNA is TGTGCCATCAGTCCGACTAGCGGGGGGGCGGAGACCCAGTACTTC.